The clone carrying this T cell receptor beta chain was counted a few times. Antigen: not known. This entry is derived from a study of beta chain features in type 1 diabetes. Findings and limits, study-wide: Diminished insertions and augmented deletions at VDJ junctions characterized type 1 diabetes patients. There was a possibility that cDNA sequencing over-represented cells with high TCR expression. Type 1 diabetes patients showed a moderate but significant shortening of TCRB CDR3s in all four CD4+ subsets.

The whole isolated RNA underwent reverse transcription, so sequencing captured expressed TCRB transcripts. Clones were read by immunoSEQ multiplex PCR, and TCRdb kept only the in-frame ones, dropping some. In the table there are under 300,000 clones, around 26% of which are singletons. This CDR3 has 13 residues. V was pared by 4 bases and J by 0 bases, with 9 bases between. Germline CDR1 and CDR2: SQVTM and ANQGSEA. Each of the CD4+ naive, central memory, regulatory and stem cell-like memory populations was sorted via CD45RO/CCR7/CD25/CD127/CD95/CD27. The V gene is TRBV29-1, the J gene TRBJ1-1, with a weak D call TRBD1 (6 bases). Input material: central memory CD4+ T cells from blood. This TCR derives from a man between 25 and 39 years old in good health. CDR3 region: CSVGDRLNTEAFF. The CDR3 DNA reads as TGCAGCGTTGGAGACAGGCTGAACACTGAAGCTTTCTTT.